This TCR beta chain was identified during a study of technical replicates of blood from several donors (dated by TCRdb to about 2017). A remark on this clone: It has no known antigen specificity. Base qualities are not at hand, and no much larger clone is one base apart.

Preparation of the library involved the immunoSEQ multiplex PCR assay. TCRdb re-hosts the immuneACCESS table, in-frame sequences only. Its copies lack some clones; in the studies checked, an unresolved V gene accounts for under half of them, and the cause for the rest is not known. In this sample the table shows some 85,000 clones, around 94% of which occur a single time. The ten largest clones take up 0.3% to 0.45% of the sample. Sequences were obtained from T cells isolated from PBMCs. The clonotype originates from a human donor in good health.

The DNA sequence is as follows: TGTGCCAGCAGTTACCCCACCGGGGTTAGCGACCAGGATGAGCAGTTCTTC. Its protein is CASSYPTGVSDQDEQFF. In this chain, TRBV6-7 is recombined with TRBJ2-1; TRBD2 is possibly the D segment (5 matching bases). TRBV6-7 is classed as an ORF, of uncertain function. The CDR3, from cysteine to phenylalanine, totals 17 residues. The DNA shown is the 51-base CDR3, in frame from base 1. Trimming at the junction amounts to 2 bases on V and 8 bases on J, and the germline ends lie 22 bases apart.